The TCR beta chain described here comes from a study of cytomegalovirus exposure and HLA in healthy donors. For this clone: As yet, its antigen is unknown.

Findings of the study overall: In vitro checks showed that three CMV-associated chains really do target CMV antigens.

It was with 60 Vbeta and 13 Jbeta primers that the PCR ran. The table came from immunoSEQ multiplex PCR; TCRdb's copy has only in-frame clones and leaves some out. The ten top clones account for under 1.5%, within a sample of 65,000 to 85,000 clones. CDR1 LNHDA and CDR2 SQIVND come from the germline V gene (reference sequence). Between the trimmed V and J ends, which lost 7 bases and 4 bases, there was a span of 13 bases. The CDR3 is made up of 14 amino acids. The chain recombines TRBV19 with TRBJ2-2; the D is unclear. The sample comprised PBMCs. The receptor comes from a woman aged 55-70 years in good health and CMV-seronegative. Here the CDR3 DNA reads TGTGCCAGTATTCAAACGCTAGGCACCGGGGAGCTGTTTTTT. It specifies CASIQTLGTGELFF.